This T cell receptor beta chain appears in the sequencing data of a study of technical replicates of blood from several donors. This clone appeared a single time. The CDR3 is 14 amino acids. CDR1 is SNHLY and CDR2 is FYNNEI in the germline V gene. V was pared by 7 bases and J by 6 bases, with 8 bases of the junction left unmatched. Sequenced by immunoSEQ multiplex PCR; TCRdb stores in-frame clones only, minus some. Of around 80,000 clones listed, 95% to 98% are singletons. The TCR comes from a human donor in good health. The J gene is TRBJ2-2, the V gene TRBV2; 7 bases are shared with TRBD2. Sample: T cells isolated from PBMCs. The CDR3 nucleotides read TGTGCCAGCAATCGTCTAGCGGCGCCCGGGGAGCTGTTTTTT. It encodes CASNRLAAPGELFF.